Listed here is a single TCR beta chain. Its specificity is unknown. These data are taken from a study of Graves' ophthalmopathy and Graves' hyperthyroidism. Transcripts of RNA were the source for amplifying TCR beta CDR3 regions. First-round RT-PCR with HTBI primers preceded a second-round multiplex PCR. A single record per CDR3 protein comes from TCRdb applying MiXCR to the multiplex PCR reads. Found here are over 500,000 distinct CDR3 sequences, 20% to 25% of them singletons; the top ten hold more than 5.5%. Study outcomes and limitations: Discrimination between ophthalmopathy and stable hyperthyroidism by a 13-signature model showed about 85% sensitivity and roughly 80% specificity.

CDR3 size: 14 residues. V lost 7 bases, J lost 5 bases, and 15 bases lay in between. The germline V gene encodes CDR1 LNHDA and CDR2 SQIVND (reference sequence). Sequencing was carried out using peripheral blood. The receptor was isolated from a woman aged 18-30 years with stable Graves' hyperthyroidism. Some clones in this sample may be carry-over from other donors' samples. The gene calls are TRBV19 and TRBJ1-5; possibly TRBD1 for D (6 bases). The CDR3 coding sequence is TGTGCCAGTACTCGGACAGACACTCATCAGCCCCAGCATTTT. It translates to CASTRTDTHQPQHF.